This T cell receptor beta chain stems from a study of control samples from healthy donors and cancer patients. The germline gives CDR1 KGHSH, CDR2 LQKENI. The CDR3 consists of 13 residues. V shed 3 bases and J shed 8 bases, with 13 bases lying between them. The table came from immunoSEQ multiplex PCR; TCRdb's copy has only in-frame clones and leaves some out. The top ten clones hold about 18% of a sample with around 97,000 clones, approximately 90% of them seen once. The rearrangement links TRBV18 to TRBJ1-2, with D uncertain. Sample: PBMCs. The TCR was taken from a man aged 55 to 70 with lung cancer. CDR3 sequence (DNA): TGTGCCAGCTCACCTACCGGATTGGAAGGCTACACCTTC. Amino acid sequence: CASSPTGLEGYTF.